This TCR beta chain was captured in a study of cytomegalovirus exposure and HLA in healthy donors. The primer mix had 60 Vbeta and 13 Jbeta primers. Sequenced by immunoSEQ multiplex PCR; TCRdb stores in-frame clones only, minus some. The table records 110,000 or so clones, over 75% of them present only once. CDR1 and CDR2 from the germline V gene are SGHVS and FQNEAQ. The CDR3 runs to 15 residues. With V trimmed by 3 bases and J by 5 bases, 7 bases remained unmatched. The study sampled nominally healthy donors, though unrecorded immune exposures were likely. Study conclusions and caveats: Follow-up analysis later connected one missense variant in DCLRE1C with trimming of TCR beta V- and J-genes. The listing of approximately 160 TCR beta chains classed them as cytomegalovirus-associated. On later analysis, the bulk of CMV-associated TCR beta chains appeared to be HLA-restricted.

To note about this clone: Its matching antigen is unknown.

Sequencing input: PBMCs. The sequence was obtained from a woman aged 18 to 35 in good health and CMV-seronegative. The chain uses TRBV7-8 and TRBJ1-1; 9 bases map to TRBD1. CDR3 sequence reads: CASSLRTGVRTEAFF. CDR3 DNA sequence: TGTGCCAGCAGCTTGCGGACAGGGGTACGAACTGAAGCTTTCTTT.